This record looks at one T cell receptor (beta chain) sequence and its context. Its antigen remains unknown. The CDR3 spans 14 residues. Germline values: CDR1 WSHSY, CDR2 SAAADI. This sample stems from a study of monozygotic twins with inflammatory bowel disease. Overall study findings and caveats: In these data, no single strong IBD-associated signal or clonotype received support. Patient repertoires may have gained variability from differing immunosuppressive treatments.

Per sample, reverse transcription was split into eight reactions. TCRdb processed the 5' RACE reads again and assigns one entry to each CDR3 protein, with no DNA. The repertoire table contains about 170,000 distinct CDR3 sequences. Source material: blood. This rearrangement joins TRBV10-2 to TRBJ2-7; TCRdb picks TRBD1, but there is no DNA to check that call. This TCR came from a human donor with ulcerative colitis or Crohn's disease, or a healthy co-twin of an affected twin (not recorded which). CDR3 in amino acids: CASSVIRDSYEQYF.